This TCR beta chain was captured in a study of T cells in Graves' hyperthyroidism and ophthalmopathy. In its sample, this clonotype was seen a few times. What was amplified from RNA transcripts were TCR beta CDR3 regions. The HTBI set primed first-round TCR CDR3 RT-PCR. Each CDR3 protein gets one entry after TCRdb re-called the multiplex PCR reads with MiXCR. The repertoire holds about 600,000 distinct CDR3 sequences, approximately 15% seen once, with roughly 3% in the top ten. In germline, CDR1 is SGDLS, CDR2 YYNGEE. V gave up 0 bases and J gave up 6 bases, with 7 bases separating them. CDR3 size: 13 residues.

The chain employs TRBV9 and TRBJ2-1; D unclear. Sequencing was carried out using blood. The origin of this receptor is a woman in her thirties or forties with Graves' ophthalmopathy. The CDR3 DNA sequence: TGTGCCAGCAGCGTAGGCCTTCTCAATGAGCAGTTCTTC. The encoded protein is CASSVGLLNEQFF.